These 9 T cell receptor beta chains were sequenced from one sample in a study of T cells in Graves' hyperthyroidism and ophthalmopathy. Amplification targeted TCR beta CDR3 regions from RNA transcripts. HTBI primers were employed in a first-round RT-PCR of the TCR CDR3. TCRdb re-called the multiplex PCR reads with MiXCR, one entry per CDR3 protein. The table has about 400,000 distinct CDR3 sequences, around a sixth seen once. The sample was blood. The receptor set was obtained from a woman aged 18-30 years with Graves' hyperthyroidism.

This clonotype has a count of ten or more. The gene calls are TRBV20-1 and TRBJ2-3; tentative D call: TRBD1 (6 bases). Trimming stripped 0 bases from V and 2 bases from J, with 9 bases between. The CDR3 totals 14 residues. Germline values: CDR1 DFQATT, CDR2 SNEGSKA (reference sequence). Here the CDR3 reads CSARDVGATDTQYF. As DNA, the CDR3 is TGCAGTGCTAGAGATGTGGGGGCCACAGATACGCAGTATTTT.

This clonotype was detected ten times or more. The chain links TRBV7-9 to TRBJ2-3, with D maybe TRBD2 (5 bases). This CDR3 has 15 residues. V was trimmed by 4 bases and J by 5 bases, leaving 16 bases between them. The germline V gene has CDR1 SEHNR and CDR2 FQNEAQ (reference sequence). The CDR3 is CASSYLAGYGDTQYF. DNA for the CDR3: TGTGCCAGCAGCTACCTTGCGGGCTACGGAGATACGCAGTATTTT.

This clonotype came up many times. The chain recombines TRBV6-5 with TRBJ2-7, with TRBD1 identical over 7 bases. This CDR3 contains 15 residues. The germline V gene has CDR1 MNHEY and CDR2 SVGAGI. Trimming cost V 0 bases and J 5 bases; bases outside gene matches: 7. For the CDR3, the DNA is TGTGCCAGCAGTTACTCGAGACAGGGTACACACGAGCAGTACTTC. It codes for CASSYSRQGTHEQYF.

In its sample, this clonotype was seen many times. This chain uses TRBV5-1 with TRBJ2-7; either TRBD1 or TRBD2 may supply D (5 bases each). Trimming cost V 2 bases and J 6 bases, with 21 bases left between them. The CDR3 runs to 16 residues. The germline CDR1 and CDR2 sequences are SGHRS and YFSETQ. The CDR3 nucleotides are TGCGCCAGCAGCTTACACCAGGGATCCGCAACTAGCGAGCAGTACTTC. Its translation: CASSLHQGSATSEQYF. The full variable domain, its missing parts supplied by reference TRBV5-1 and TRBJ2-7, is KAGVTQTPRYLIKTRGQQVTLSCSPISGHRSVSWYQQTPGQGLQFLFEYFSETQRNKGNFPGRFSGRQFSNSRSEMNVSTLELGDSALYLCASSLHQGSATSEQYFGPGTRLTVT.

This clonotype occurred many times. Written as DNA, the CDR3 is TGTGCCAGCAGTCCACTTACCTATGGCTACACCTTC. It yields the protein CASSPLTYGYTF. This rearrangement joins TRBV12-3 or TRBV12-4 to TRBJ1-2; D gene ambiguous. CDR3 size: 12 residues. V was trimmed by 5 bases and J by 4 bases, leaving 8 bases between them.

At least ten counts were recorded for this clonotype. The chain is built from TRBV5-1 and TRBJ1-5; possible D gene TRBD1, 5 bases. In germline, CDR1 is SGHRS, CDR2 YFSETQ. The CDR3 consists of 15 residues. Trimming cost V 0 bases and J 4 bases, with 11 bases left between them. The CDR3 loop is CASSLVGGVNQPQHF. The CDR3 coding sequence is TGCGCCAGCAGCTTGGTGGGAGGGGTTAATCAGCCCCAGCATTTT.

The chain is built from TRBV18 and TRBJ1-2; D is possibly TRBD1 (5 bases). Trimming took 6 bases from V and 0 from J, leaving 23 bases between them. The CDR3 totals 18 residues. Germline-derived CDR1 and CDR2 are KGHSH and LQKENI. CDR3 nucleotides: TGTGCCAGCTCCCGCACAAGTGCAGAGACAGCTTCTAACTATGGCTACACCTTC. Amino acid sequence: CASSRTSAETASNYGYTF.

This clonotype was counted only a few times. DNA of the CDR3: TGCGCCAGCAGCACCGGGACAGGGTCGTCTGGCTACACCTTC. This codes for CASSTGTGSSGYTF. J is TRBJ1-2 and V is TRBV5-1; 9 bases map to TRBD1. Trimming took 4 bases from V and 7 from J; bases not matched to a gene: 8. The CDR3 covers 14 residues. The germline V gene has CDR1 SGHRS and CDR2 YFSETQ.

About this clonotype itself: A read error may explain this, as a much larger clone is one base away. CDR3 DNA: TGCAGCGTTGAAGATCCCAGGGGGGCCCACAATGAGCAGTACTTC. Amino acids: CSVEDPRGAHNEQYF. The chain employs TRBV29-1 and TRBJ2-1; tentatively, D is TRBD1 (7 bases). TRBJ2-7 matches the DNA end more closely, so the J call is doubtful. There are 15 residues in the CDR3. Germline V gene sequence: CDR1 SQVTM, CDR2 ANQGSEA.